The sequence of this T cell receptor beta chain was determined in a study of T cells in Graves' hyperthyroidism and ophthalmopathy. In this sample, this clonotype turned up many times. RNA transcripts served as the template for amplifying TCR beta CDR3 regions. The HTBI primer set served for first-round RT-PCR of the TCR CDR3. TCRdb re-called the multiplex PCR reads through MiXCR, storing one row per CDR3 protein. The table records about 400,000 distinct CDR3 sequences, 14% to 15% of them present only once. This CDR3 is built from 15 residues. The germline V gene has CDR1 LGHDT and CDR2 YNNKEL (reference sequence). Trimming left V 4 bases short and J 0 bases short, with 12 bases between.

This sequence joins TRBV3-1 and TRBJ1-2, with D unresolved. The clonotype comes from a woman aged 25 to 39 with Graves' hyperthyroidism. The source material was blood. The CDR3 region is CASSPLSQPNYGYTF. Here the CDR3 DNA reads TGTGCCAGCAGCCCGTTGTCACAGCCTAACTATGGCTACACCTTC.